These T cell receptor beta chains were read from a single sample in a study of Graves' ophthalmopathy and Graves' hyperthyroidism. TCRdb reprocessed the multiplex PCR reads via MiXCR and lists one record per CDR3 protein. The profile shows 450,000 or so distinct CDR3 sequences, 13% to 15% of them singletons. Sequencing was performed on blood. The receptor set was obtained from a woman between 25 and 40 years old with Graves' ophthalmopathy. Each CDR3 is given with its conserved first and last residue. The order of the fields is V gene, CDR3 length, J gene, D gene, clone size, CDR3 protein, CDR3 DNA. A D gene is named only where the DNA matches it firmly. The size entry is marked missing in some rows and otherwise reads once, few, many or a size class.

V: TRBV18
length: 14
J: TRBJ1-6
D: .
size: many
CDR3: CASKNGQLNSPLHF
DNA: TGTGCCAGCAAGAACGGACAGTTAAATTCACCCCTCCACTTT

V: TRBV6-1
length: 15
J: TRBJ1-5
D: .
size: many
CDR3: CASSELLGNNQPQHF
DNA: TGTGCCAGCAGTGAATTGTTGGGAAACAATCAGCCCCAGCATTTT

V: TRBV6-5
length: 14
J: TRBJ2-4
D: TRBD1
size: many
CDR3: CASSPGTGENIKYF
DNA: TGTGCCAGCAGTCCCGGGACAGGGGAAAACATTAAGTACTTC

V: TRBV19
length: 14
J: TRBJ2-5
D: .
size: many
CDR3: CASRKQGSRETQYF
DNA: TGTGCCAGTAGGAAACAGGGCTCCCGGGAGACCCAGTACTTC

V: TRBV20-1
length: 15
J: TRBJ2-7
D: TRBD1
size: many
CDR3: CSASAGTGGLSEQYF
DNA: TGCAGTGCTAGCGCCGGGACAGGGGGCCTCTCCGAGCAGTACTTC

V: TRBV6-5
length: 13
J: TRBJ1-2
D: .
size: .
CDR3: CASSSVRGDGYTF
DNA: TGTGCCAGCAGTTCCGTTCGTGGGGATGGCTACACCTTC

V: TRBV7-6
length: 15
J: TRBJ2-7
D: TRBD1
size: many
CDR3: CASSETGGGRTKQYF
DNA: TGTGCCAGCAGCGAGACAGGGGGCGGCCGTACCAAGCAGTACTTC

V: TRBV6-4
length: 12
J: TRBJ1-5
D: .
size: once
CDR3: CASMDGDQPQHF
DNA: TGTGCCAGCATGGATGGGGACCAGCCCCAGCATTTT

V: TRBV5-4
length: 15
J: TRBJ1-1
D: TRBD1
size: .
CDR3: CASSHRQGENTEAFF
DNA: TGTGCCAGCAGCCACCGACAGGGTGAGAACACTGAAGCTTTCTTT

V: TRBV7-6
length: 15
J: TRBJ2-7
D: .
size: many
CDR3: CASSLAPTRDNEQYF
DNA: TGTGCCAGCAGCTTAGCCCCTACCCGGGACAACGAGCAGTACTTC

V: TRBV5-1
length: 16
J: TRBJ1-3
D: TRBD1
size: few
CDR3: CASSLSGTDSGNTIYF
DNA: TGCGCCAGCAGCTTGAGTGGGACAGACTCTGGAAACACCATATATTTT

V: TRBV27
length: 14
J: TRBJ2-2
D: TRBD1
size: many
CDR3: CASRGQGITGELFF
DNA: TGTGCCAGCAGAGGACAGGGTATAACCGGGGAGCTGTTTTTT

V: TRBV11-2
length: 14
J: TRBJ2-7
D: .
size: .
CDR3: CACSLDVGSYEQYF
DNA: TGTGCCTGCAGCTTAGATGTTGGCTCCTACGAGCAGTACTTC

V: TRBV27
length: 15
J: TRBJ2-3
D: .
size: few
CDR3: CASSRALAVPDTQYF
DNA: TGTGCCAGCAGTAGGGCATTGGCGGTTCCAGATACGCAGTATTTT

V: TRBV29-1
length: 12
J: TRBJ1-1
D: .
size: many
CDR3: CSVLGTDTEAFF
DNA: TGCAGCGTTTTAGGGACGGACACTGAAGCTTTCTTT

V: TRBV20-1
length: 11
J: TRBJ2-7
D: .
size: many
CDR3: CSARVVVPQYF
DNA: TGCAGTGCTAGAGTAGTCGTCCCGCAGTACTTC

V: TRBV13
length: 15
J: TRBJ2-7
D: .
size: .
CDR3: CASSLGRASNYEQYF
DNA: TGTGCCAGCAGCTTAGGGAGAGCCTCCAACTACGAGCAGTACTTC

V: TRBV10-3
length: 13
J: TRBJ2-7
D: .
size: many
CDR3: CAISSGQIYEQYF
DNA: TGTGCCATCAGTTCCGGACAGATCTACGAGCAGTACTTC

V: TRBV11-3
length: 16
J: TRBJ1-6
D: .
size: .
CDR3: CASSPIRTAASSPLHF
DNA: TGTGCCAGCAGCCCTATCAGGACAGCGGCCTCTTCACCCCTCCACTTT

V: TRBV10-3
length: 14
J: TRBJ1-6
D: TRBD1
size: many
CDR3: CAIRDGTGERPLHF
DNA: TGTGCCATCAGGGACGGGACAGGGGAAAGACCCCTCCACTTT

V: TRBV7-3
length: 13
J: TRBJ2-7
D: .
size: many
CDR3: CASSKGKTYEQYF
DNA: TGTGCCAGCAGTAAAGGCAAGACCTACGAGCAGTACTTC